These 31 T cell receptor beta chains originate from one sample sequenced in a study of response to subunit inactivated influenza vaccine. Via MiXCR, TCRdb re-called the RT-PCR reads, giving one row per CDR3 protein. Of under 550,000 distinct CDR3 sequences in the sample, about 7.2% were seen once. Sequences were derived from PBMCs from blood, sampled roughly 24 months after vaccination. The receptors here all came from a man aged 50 to 69 who received an inactivated influenza vaccine.

This clonotype was counted a few times. This sequence joins TRBV5-1 and TRBJ1-5, with TRBD1 matching 7 bases. CDR3 length: 15 amino acids. J lost 5 bases, V lost 0 bases, and 5 bases had no gene match. CDR1 and CDR2 (germline): SGHRS, YFSETQ. The CDR3 sequence: CASSLDTGEYQPQHF. Written as DNA, the CDR3 is TGCGCCAGCAGCTTGGACACAGGGGAATATCAGCCCCAGCATTTT.

This clonotype was observed a handful of times. J is TRBJ2-3 and V is TRBV4-1, with D possibly being TRBD2 (5 bases). The CDR3 is made up of 18 amino acids. CDR1 and CDR2 (germline): MGHRA, YSYEKL. Trimming removed 0 bases from V and 4 bases from J, with 20 bases in between. As DNA, the CDR3 is TGCGCCAGCAGCCAAGAGGCCCTGGGAGCCACAAGTCCAGATACGCAGTATTTT. It codes for CASSQEALGATSPDTQYF.

This clonotype was seen a handful of times. The chain couples TRBV2 to TRBJ2-5; D unresolved. CDR1 SNHLY and CDR2 FYNNEI come from the germline V gene. This CDR3 region has 16 residues. The V gene lost 7 bases and the J gene lost 5 bases, with 23 bases spanning the gap. CDR3 region: CASTVGARRRSETQYF. DNA for the CDR3: TGTGCCAGCACGGTCGGTGCTAGAAGACGTTCGGAGACCCAGTACTTC.

This clonotype appeared many times. The chain joins TRBV6-2 or TRBV6-3 to TRBJ2-3; no firm D call. Trimming removed 3 bases from V and 1 base from J, with 11 bases in between. The CDR3 length is 15 residues. Looked up from germline, CDR1 is MNHEY and CDR2 is SVGEGT. The CDR3 sequence: CASSYRGRGTDTQYF. In DNA, the CDR3 is TGTGCCAGCAGTTATCGCGGAAGAGGCACAGATACGCAGTATTTT.

This clonotype was seen at least ten times. V is TRBV10-1 and J is TRBJ2-1; TRBD2 aligns across 12 bases. CDR1 WNHNN and CDR2 SYGVQD come from the germline V gene (reference sequence). This CDR3 spans 16 amino acids. Trimming at V came to 0 bases and at J to 3 bases, leaving 0 bases not matched to a gene. CDR3 bases: TGCGCCAGCAGTGAGTCGACTAGCGGGGGCTACAATGAGCAGTTCTTC. Translation: CASSESTSGGYNEQFF.

The table lists this clonotype with many counts. This rearrangement joins TRBV6-1 to TRBJ2-7; D not certain. V lost 10 bases to trimming and J lost 7 bases, with 20 bases between them. Germline V gene data show CDR1 as MNHNS and CDR2 as SASEGT. The CDR3 is made up of 13 amino acids. The CDR3 DNA is TGTGCCACGACCTCTGACACATCCAGAGAGCAGTACTTC. Its translation: CATTSDTSREQYF.

This clonotype was observed at least ten times. The rearrangement links TRBV15 to TRBJ2-7; TRBD1 matches 10 bases. CDR1 is LNHNV, CDR2 YYDKDF, per germline (reference sequence). There are 14 residues in the CDR3. V lost 3 bases to trimming and J lost 1 base; unmatched junction nucleotides: 0. This CDR3 reads CATSRDRGSYEQYF. The CDR3 DNA sequence: TGTGCCACCAGCAGGGACAGGGGGTCCTACGAGCAGTACTTC.

This clonotype occurred a few times. V and J are TRBV9 and TRBJ2-1; D is ambiguous. CDR3 length: 10 residues. V lost 7 bases and J 10 bases, leaving 9 bases between the germline ends. The V gene's germline CDR1 is SGDLS and CDR2 YYNGEE. CDR3 nucleotide sequence: TGTGCCAGCGGCGGAACGGAGCAGTTCTTC. Its protein is CASGGTEQFF.

This clonotype was observed many times. This chain uses TRBV5-5 with TRBJ2-7, with 8 bases fitting TRBD1. From germline, CDR1 is SGHKS and CDR2 YYEKEE (reference sequence). This CDR3 region has 15 residues. With V trimmed by 2 bases and J by 3 bases, 7 bases remained unmatched. The CDR3 reads CASSLAGGASYEQYF. Written as DNA, the CDR3 is TGTGCCAGCAGCTTAGCAGGGGGCGCGAGCTACGAGCAGTACTTC.

The chain links TRBV24-1 to TRBJ2-5; TRBD2 matches 8 bases. Unmatched junction bases numbered 9, after V lost 1 base and J lost 3 bases. The germline gives CDR1 KGHDR, CDR2 SFDVKD. The CDR3 contains 17 residues. CDR3 nucleotide sequence: TGTGCCACCAGTGATTTAAGAACTAGCGGAAAAAAAGAGACCCAGTACTTC. The encoded protein is CATSDLRTSGKKETQYF.

This clonotype was detected a few times. This chain uses TRBV6-5 with TRBJ1-6; D is ambiguous. Trimming pared 2 bases from V and 4 bases from J, leaving 12 bases between. CDR1 is MNHEY, CDR2 SVGAGI, per germline. CDR3 length equals 16 residues. CDR3 coding DNA: TGTGCCAGCAGTTACGGGGTCGGGCCTTATAATTCACCCCTCCACTTT. This codes for CASSYGVGPYNSPLHF.

The chain joins TRBV25-1 to TRBJ1-1; D is perhaps TRBD1 (5 bases). V was clipped by 6 bases and J by 1 base, with 15 bases between them. The CDR3 has 15 amino acids. Germline V gene lookup returns CDR1 MGHDK and CDR2 SYGVNS. The CDR3 loop reads CASRRDGTRNTEAFF. DNA for the CDR3: TGTGCCAGCAGGAGGGACGGCACCCGGAACACTGAAGCTTTCTTT.

This chain links TRBV20-1 with TRBJ2-5, with 12 bases matching TRBD1. The CDR3 is 16 residues long. With V trimmed by 3 bases and J by 9 bases, 14 bases remained unmatched. Germline lookup yields CDR1 DFQATT and CDR2 SNEGSKA (reference sequence). CDR3 nucleotides: TGCAGTGCTAGCCCCCCCCGGGACAGGGGGCGATCTTCCCAGTACTTC. Protein: CSASPPRDRGRSSQYF.

This clonotype was counted many times. CDR3 residues: CASSAGLVAYNEQFF. The CDR3 bases are TGCGCCAGCAGCGCGGGACTAGTTGCCTACAATGAGCAGTTCTTC. The chain combines TRBV4-3 with TRBJ2-1; 8 bases are shared with TRBD2. Germline trimming cut 5 bases from V and 2 bases from J; bases unmatched to any gene: 5. The CDR3 extends over 15 amino acids. Germline values: CDR1 LGHNA, CDR2 YSLEER.

In its sample, this clonotype was seen many times. The rearrangement links TRBV12-3 or TRBV12-4 to TRBJ2-3; the D gene is possibly TRBD1 (6 bases). The CDR3 length is 14 residues. Trimming took off 7 bases at V and 5 bases at J, with 16 bases between the two ends. The CDR3 DNA reads as TGTGCCAGCACCCCTAGGACAGTCCGAGATACGCAGTATTTT. Protein: CASTPRTVRDTQYF.

This clonotype occurred many times. CDR3 nucleotides: TGCGCCAGCAGCCAAGATATATTGGGCGGGACAGATACGCAGTATTTT. Amino acids: CASSQDILGGTDTQYF. The chain uses TRBV4-3 and TRBJ2-3; TRBD2 is a possible D gene (5 bases). The V gene's germline CDR1 is LGHNA and CDR2 YSLEER. This CDR3 has 16 residues. Trimming cost V 0 bases and J 3 bases, with 13 bases left between them.

The CDR3, as DNA: TGTGCCAGCTCACCCCGGACAGGCCTAGAGACCCAGTACTTC. Translated, it gives CASSPRTGLETQYF. The chain recombines TRBV18 with TRBJ2-5, with 7 nucleotides matching TRBD1. This CDR3 contains 14 residues. The germline V gene has CDR1 KGHSH and CDR2 LQKENI. V was pared by 3 bases and J by 4 bases, with 5 bases of the junction left unmatched.

This clonotype was detected only a few times. The CDR3 reads CASSVGGMGSGEQFF. The DNA for the CDR3 is TGTGCCAGCAGCGTAGGCGGGATGGGTTCGGGTGAGCAGTTCTTC. The rearrangement joins TRBV9 to TRBJ2-1; TRBD2 is a possible D gene (6 bases). CDR1 is SGDLS and CDR2 is YYNGEE in the germline V gene. Between the trimmed V and J ends, which lost 0 bases and 9 bases, there was a span of 16 bases. There are 15 residues in the CDR3.

The rearrangement joins TRBV30 to TRBJ2-6; D possibly corresponds to TRBD1 (6 bases). Germline assignment: CDR1 GTSNPN and CDR2 SVGIG (reference sequence). V dropped 2 bases and J dropped 4 bases, with 9 bases sitting between them. The CDR3 consists of 14 residues. The DNA of the CDR3 is TGTGCCTGGAGTCACAGGGCCGGGGCCAACGTCCTGACTTTC. Amino acid sequence: CAWSHRAGANVLTF.

This sequence joins TRBV5-1 and TRBJ1-2; 8 nucleotides align to TRBD1. CDR3 length: 13 amino acids. Germline CDR1 is SGHRS and CDR2 is YFSETQ. V trimming: 5 bases; J trimming: 5 bases; junction bases outside the gene matches: 5. The CDR3 reads CASRPGGEYGYTF. The CDR3 DNA is TGCGCCAGCAGACCAGGGGGCGAGTATGGCTACACCTTC.

This clonotype was detected a few times. The CDR3 DNA reads as TGCAGTGCTAGAGATGTGCGACTAGACTCCTACAATGAGCAGTTCTTC. Encoded protein: CSARDVRLDSYNEQFF. J is TRBJ2-1 and V is TRBV20-1; D may be TRBD2 (6 bases). Germline V CDR1 and CDR2: DFQATT, SNEGSKA (reference sequence). This CDR3 is built from 16 residues. V was trimmed by 0 bases and J by 0 bases, leaving 12 bases between them.

This clonotype was recorded a few times. The rearrangement links TRBV5-1 to TRBJ2-7, with TRBD1 matching over 7 bases. The CDR3 loop spans 14 amino acids. Germline V gene lookup returns CDR1 SGHRS and CDR2 YFSETQ. Unmatched junction bases numbered 5, after V lost 5 bases and J lost 0 bases. In DNA, the CDR3 is TGCGCCAGCAGGACGGGACAGAGCTCCTACGAGCAGTACTTC. Amino acid sequence: CASRTGQSSYEQYF.

This clonotype was observed a handful of times. The genes are TRBV20-1 and TRBJ2-3, with TRBD2 identical over 16 bases. J was trimmed by 1 base and V by 6 bases; bases with no gene match: 1. CDR3 length: 15 amino acids. CDR1 DFQATT and CDR2 SNEGSKA come from the germline V gene (reference sequence). The CDR3 here is CSAGTSGRGTDTQYF. The CDR3 DNA is TGCAGTGCCGGGACTAGCGGGAGGGGCACAGATACGCAGTATTTT.

The rearrangement uses TRBV20-1 and TRBJ1-1; D gene uncertain. The CDR3 extends over 14 amino acids. Germline CDR1 is DFQATT and CDR2 is SNEGSKA (reference sequence). The germline V and J ends were trimmed by 1 base and 3 bases, with 12 bases remaining between them. CDR3 DNA: TGCAGTGCTAGAGTGACAAGGGCGCACACTGAAGCTTTCTTT. Protein: CSARVTRAHTEAFF.

This clonotype was counted at least ten times. CDR3 residues: CASSESGVGVSPLHF. The CDR3 nucleotides are TGTGCCAGCAGTGAATCGGGTGTGGGGGTTTCACCCCTCCACTTT. The chain combines TRBV25-1 with TRBJ1-6, with a possible D match to TRBD1 (5 bases). The germline gives CDR1 MGHDK, CDR2 SYGVNS. Trimming removed 1 base from V and 9 bases from J, with 13 bases in between. The CDR3 loop spans 15 amino acids. The full variable domain, with the rest looked up from reference TRBV25-1 and TRBJ1-6, is EADIYQTPRYLVIGTGKKITLECSQTMGHDKMYWYQQDPGMELHLIHYSYGVNSTEKGDLSSESTVSRIRTEHFPLTLESARPSHTSQYLCASSESGVGVSPLHFGNGTRLTVT.

This clonotype was seen a handful of times. The rearrangement joins TRBV2 to TRBJ2-3; D remains ambiguous. Germline values: CDR1 SNHLY, CDR2 FYNNEI. This CDR3 has 13 amino acids. The V end lost 11 bases, the J end lost 6 bases, and 18 bases lay between the germline ends. CDR3 amino acids: CASTGLLPDTQYF. The CDR3 nucleotides are TGTGCCTCAACTGGCCTTCTCCCGGATACGCAGTATTTT.

V and J are TRBV20-1 and TRBJ2-2; D call uncertain. Trimming shortened V by 0 bases and J by 6 bases, and 11 bases separated the two germline ends. The CDR3 spans 14 residues. Per germline, CDR1 DFQATT and CDR2 SNEGSKA (reference sequence). CDR3 nucleotides: TGCAGTGCTAGAGATTTTTCGGGTCCCGGGGAGCTGTTTTTT. Translation gives CSARDFSGPGELFF.

The V gene is TRBV12-3 or TRBV12-4, the J gene TRBJ2-6; TRBD2 agrees at 13 bases. V dropped 3 bases and J dropped 1; count of bases not matched to a gene: 12. The CDR3 spans 21 residues. The CDR3 reads CASSFTLAGGSLGSGANVLTF. The DNA of the CDR3 is TGTGCCAGCAGTTTCACACTAGCGGGGGGGTCCTTGGGGTCTGGGGCCAACGTCCTGACTTTC.

This clonotype appeared many times. The rearrangement uses TRBV24-1 and TRBJ2-1; 11 bases align to TRBD2. Germline CDR1 and CDR2: KGHDR and SFDVKD. CDR3 size: 18 residues. V was clipped by 4 bases and J by 8 bases; unmatched bases: 15. The CDR3 DNA reads as TGTGCCACCAGTGACACCGGGACTAGCGGCCTACAGGGGGATGAGCAGTTCTTC. The encoded protein is CATSDTGTSGLQGDEQFF.

This chain joins TRBV7-2 and TRBJ2-1; no firm D call. CDR1 is SGHTA, CDR2 FQGNSA, per germline. The CDR3 contains 12 residues. V lost 6 bases and J lost 12, with 15 bases in between. This chain's CDR3 is CASRITGYAQFF. CDR3 sequence (DNA): TGTGCCAGCAGGATTACCGGCTATGCGCAGTTCTTC.

This clonotype was detected ten times or more. V gene TRBV28 combines with J gene TRBJ1-1; tentatively, D is TRBD1 (5 bases). The CDR3 contains 14 residues. Germline-derived CDR1 and CDR2 are MDHEN and SYDVKM. Trimming took off 6 bases at V and 5 bases at J, with 16 bases between the two ends. CDR3 nucleotides: TGTGCCAGCAGGTGGGGGAATTTGGTGACTGAAGCTTTCTTT. It codes for CASRWGNLVTEAFF.